Following are 3 T cell receptor beta chains from one sample sequenced in a study of blood T cell repertoires in COVID-19. Some clones are missing from TCRdb's copy, which holds only in-frame ones; the method was immunoSEQ multiplex PCR. The repertoire consists of some 65,000 clones, with approximately 86% occurring once and the leading ten covering more than 15%. The source material was peripheral blood. These receptors were obtained from a man between 35 and 55 years old with COVID-19, enrolled during active disease.

The chain links TRBV4-1 to TRBJ1-1, with D unresolved. The CDR3 sequence is 14 residues long. V was shortened by 1 base and J by 10 bases, with 16 bases between the two germline ends. The germline gives CDR1 MGHRA, CDR2 YSYEKL. The CDR3 reads CASSQVVVEVPAFF. Here the CDR3 DNA reads TGCGCCAGCAGCCAAGTGGTCGTCGAGGTTCCAGCTTTCTTT.

V usage is TRBV9 and J usage is TRBJ2-2; the D gene is possibly TRBD1 (6 bases). Germline V lookup: CDR1 SGDLS, CDR2 YYNGEE. The CDR3 has 14 amino acids. V was cut by 3 bases and J by 1 base, with 7 bases left in between. CDR3 coding DNA: TGTGCCAGCAGCGGCAGGGGGAACACCGGGGAGCTGTTTTTT. Its translation is CASSGRGNTGELFF.

The J gene is TRBJ1-2, the V gene TRBV2; D unresolved. This CDR3 spans 14 amino acids. Germline CDR1 SNHLY, CDR2 FYNNEI. The germline V and J ends were trimmed by 0 bases and 4 bases, with 9 bases remaining between them. In DNA, the CDR3 is TGTGCCAGCAGTGAAGCGGCGCGGGTCTATGGCTACACCTTC. It is translated as CASSEAARVYGYTF.